The entry that follows covers one TCR beta chain sequence. Its antigen is still unknown. Germline CDR1 reads SGHTA; CDR2 reads FQGTGA. Unmatched junction bases numbered 7, after V lost 0 bases and J lost 0 bases. The CDR3 contains 17 residues. These data are taken from a study of OX40 agonist ivuxolimab in advanced cancers. Across the whole study: Those enrolled were 82.7% male, with a mean age of about 60 years and ages from 23 to 79. General study results and limits: Among some nonresponders, normalized T-cell clonal expansion was also low. The study found that CD8+ T cells averaged more expanded clones than CD4+.

Clones were read by immunoSEQ multiplex PCR, and TCRdb kept only the in-frame ones, dropping some. Among 70,000 to 90,000 clones, about 88% were seen once, and the ten largest hold nearly 8%. The chain links TRBV7-3 to TRBJ1-2; 7 bases align to TRBD1. Source: CD4+ or CD8+ T cells sorted from blood, taken in a trial of the OX40 agonist ivuxolimab. The clonotype was recovered from an adult with an advanced solid tumor such as melanoma, head and neck, liver or kidney cancer. The CDR3 nucleotides are TGTGCCAGCAGCTTAACCGGAGGGGGCAGTCCTAACTATGGCTACACCTTC. Amino acid sequence: CASSLTGGGSPNYGYTF. Supplemented by reference TRBV7-3 and TRBJ1-2, the full variable domain reads GAGVSQTPSNKVTEKGKYVELRCDPISGHTALYWYRQSLGQGPEFLIYFQGTGAADDSGLPNDRFFAVRPEGSVSTLKIQRTERGDSAVYLCASSLTGGGSPNYGYTFGSGTRLTVV.